This is a list of T cell receptor beta chains from one sample in a study of T cell repertoires in cytomegalovirus infection. TCRdb ran MiXCR on the reads and lists one entry per CDR3 protein. The data hold approximately 990,000 distinct CDR3 sequences, with around 29% observed a single time. For these receptors, no antigen is known. The sample here was cultured CD8+ T cells from PBMCs, taken from culture after CMV antigen stimulation. The receptors originated from a human donor in good health (CMV status not recorded). Some clones in this sample may be carry-over from other donors' samples. CDR3s include the opening cysteine and the closing phenylalanine or tryptophan. Fields, in order: V gene, clone size, CDR3 length, D gene, J gene, CDR3 protein, CDR3 DNA. D genes are given only for firm matches. Expanded clones get a size class; other rows say once, few or many, or leave the size out.

TRBV12-5,-,16,-,TRBJ2-3,CASGPPIGGPTDTQYF,TGTGCTAGTGGTCCCCCCATCGGGGGGCCCACAGATACGCAGTATTTT
TRBV19,few,13,-,TRBJ2-1,CASTNGQFNEQFF,TGTGCCAGTACTAACGGACAGTTCAATGAGCAGTTCTTC
TRBV5-1,-,16,TRBD2,TRBJ2-1,CASSPSAGGPFNEQFF,TGCGCCAGCAGCCCCTCAGCGGGGGGGCCCTTTAATGAGCAGTTCTTC
TRBV11-3,-,15,TRBD2,TRBJ2-1,CASSLVTSGYNEQFF,TGTGCCAGCAGCTTAGTGACTAGCGGGTACAATGAGCAGTTCTTC
TRBV6-2/TRBV6-3,-,17,TRBD2,TRBJ2-5,CASSYSGLAGGKETQYF,TGTGCCAGCAGTTACTCCGGACTAGCGGGCGGCAAAGAGACCCAGTACTTC
TRBV15,few,16,-,TRBJ2-3,CATSSTSRFLYDTQYF,TGTGCCACCAGCAGCACCTCGAGATTCCTTTATGATACGCAGTATTTT
TRBV6-5,-,15,TRBD1,TRBJ1-5,CASSPDRWYDQPQHF,TGTGCCAGCAGCCCGGACAGGTGGTACGATCAGCCCCAGCATTTT
TRBV4-2,many,17,-,TRBJ1-5,CASSPTLGVSSNQPQHF,TGTGCCAGCAGCCCTACACTAGGGGTGAGTAGCAATCAGCCCCAGCATTTT
TRBV25-1,-,15,-,TRBJ2-6,CASSGTDSGANVLTF,TGTGCCAGCAGTGGGACAGACTCTGGGGCCAACGTCCTGACTTTC
TRBV7-6,few,17,-,TRBJ2-7,CASSSPGAGGGHYEQYF,TGTGCCAGCAGCTCCCCAGGAGCTGGCGGGGGCCACTACGAGCAGTACTTC
TRBV7-4,-,16,-,TRBJ1-2,CASSLVWGTEARDYTF,TGTGCCAGCAGCTTAGTTTGGGGTACAGAGGCGCGTGACTACACCTTC
TRBV28,few,15,-,TRBJ1-4,CASSSLGSTNEKLFF,TGTGCCAGCAGCTCCCTAGGGTCAACTAATGAAAAACTGTTTTTT
TRBV6-1,-,14,TRBD1,TRBJ2-7,CASSFTGGSYEQYF,TGTGCCAGCAGCTTTACAGGGGGCTCCTACGAGCAGTACTTC
TRBV2,few,13,-,TRBJ1-4,CASSEGFARKLFF,TGTGCCAGCAGTGAAGGCTTTGCGAGAAAACTGTTTTTT
TRBV28,few,16,TRBD2,TRBJ2-3,CASSLRGGGGTDTQYF,TGTGCCAGCAGTTTACGGGGCGGGGGAGGCACAGATACGCAGTATTTT
TRBV27,-,16,-,TRBJ2-2,CASSLYGVANTGELFF,TGTGCCAGCAGTTTATACGGTGTAGCGAACACCGGGGAGCTGTTTTTT
TRBV4-1,-,16,-,TRBJ1-5,CASSQERAGMDQPQHF,TGCGCCAGCAGCCAAGAAAGGGCAGGGATGGATCAGCCCCAGCATTTT
TRBV6-1,-,17,-,TRBJ1-5,CASSEVRTEYSNQPQHF,TGTGCCAGCAGTGAAGTTCGGACAGAATATAGCAATCAGCCCCAGCATTTT
TRBV6-5,many,16,TRBD1,TRBJ1-1,CASSYFGDRGPTEAFF,TGTGCCAGCAGTTACTTTGGGGACAGGGGGCCCACTGAAGCTTTCTTT
TRBV7-9,few,13,-,TRBJ1-1,CASSPAGAGGAFF,TGTGCCAGCAGCCCGGCGGGGGCCGGGGGCGCTTTCTTT
TRBV6-2/TRBV6-3,-,16,-,TRBJ2-5,CASSYGGDLPTETQYF,TGTGCCAGCAGTTACGGCGGGGATCTACCAACAGAGACCCAGTACTTC
TRBV7-8,few,14,-,TRBJ2-2,CASSLNWNTGELFF,TGTGCCAGCAGCTTAAATTGGAACACCGGGGAGCTGTTTTTT
TRBV11-1,-,19,-,TRBJ1-3,CASSSYRGLVAEAGNTIYF,TGTGCCAGCAGCTCCTATAGGGGACTGGTGGCAGAAGCTGGAAACACCATATATTTT
TRBV12-3/TRBV12-4,-,15,-,TRBJ2-1,CASRLREASYNEQFF,TGTGCCAGCAGACTCCGGGAAGCCTCCTACAATGAGCAGTTCTTC
TRBV7-9,-,14,TRBD1,TRBJ2-7,CASSFAGGTGEQYF,TGTGCCAGCAGCTTTGCAGGGGGCACGGGAGAGCAGTACTTC
TRBV27,-,13,-,TRBJ1-1,CASRPGGLTEAFF,TGTGCCAGCAGACCCGGGGGTCTCACTGAAGCTTTCTTT
TRBV20-1,few,16,TRBD1,TRBJ2-7,CSAREGQRKVSYEQYF,TGCAGTGCTAGAGAGGGACAGCGAAAGGTCTCCTACGAGCAGTACTTC
TRBV7-6,few,14,-,TRBJ1-2,CASSSLGGRYGYTF,TGTGCCAGCAGCAGCCTGGGGGGACGCTATGGCTACACCTTC
TRBV7-2,many,18,TRBD2,TRBJ2-1,CASSITSGGAFRGNEQFF,TGTGCCAGCAGCATAACCAGCGGGGGGGCCTTCCGGGGCAATGAGCAGTTCTTC
TRBV12-3/TRBV12-4,-,11,-,TRBJ2-2,CASCGTGELFF,TGTGCCAGCTGTGGAACCGGGGAGCTGTTTTTT
TRBV6-5,-,17,TRBD1,TRBJ1-3,CASRDRKTRYSGNTIYF,TGTGCCAGCCGGGACAGGAAAACGAGATACTCTGGAAACACCATATATTTT
TRBV7-9,-,11,-,TRBJ1-1,CASSSEPEAFF,TGTGCCAGCAGCTCAGAACCTGAAGCTTTCTTT
TRBV6-2/TRBV6-3,-,18,TRBD1,TRBJ2-1,CASSYSRQGLSSYNEQFF,TGTGCCAGCAGTTACTCTCGACAGGGGCTCAGCTCCTACAATGAGCAGTTCTTC
TRBV5-4,few,18,-,TRBJ2-1,CASSLKTGIRGHHNEQFF,TGTGCCAGCAGCTTGAAAACAGGGATCCGGGGACACCACAATGAGCAGTTCTTC
TRBV10-3,few,16,-,TRBJ1-1,CAISELPVGGNTEAFF,TGTGCCATCAGTGAGTTGCCTGTTGGGGGGAACACTGAAGCTTTCTTT
TRBV12-3/TRBV12-4,-,21,TRBD1,TRBJ1-5,CASSFGIDLVTGQGAAQPQHF,TGTGCCAGCAGTTTTGGAATCGACTTAGTGACGGGACAGGGGGCCGCTCAGCCCCAGCATTTT
TRBV7-8,few,16,-,TRBJ2-4,CASSPGTVLAKNIQYF,TGTGCCAGCAGCCCTGGGACGGTCCTAGCCAAAAACATTCAGTACTTC
TRBV11-2,-,12,-,TRBJ1-4,CASSLVEKILFF,TGTGCCAGCAGCTTAGTTGAGAAGATACTGTTTTTT
TRBV5-1,few,11,-,TRBJ1-2,CASLGTYGYTF,TGCGCCTCCCTTGGGACCTATGGCTACACCTTC
TRBV2,-,14,-,TRBJ2-2,CASSETGNTGELFF,TGTGCCAGCAGTGAAACAGGGAACACCGGGGAGCTGTTTTTT
TRBV7-9,few,13,-,TRBJ1-2,CASRAHFNYGYTF,TGTGCCAGCAGGGCCCATTTTAACTATGGCTACACCTTC
TRBV12-3/TRBV12-4,-,14,-,TRBJ2-3,CASRPLGLTDTQYF,TGTGCCAGCAGGCCTCTGGGGCTAACAGATACGCAGTATTTT
TRBV19,few,19,TRBD2,TRBJ2-3,CASSMGPRFAGDEADTQYF,TGTGCCAGTAGTATGGGGCCCAGGTTTGCGGGGGATGAGGCAGATACGCAGTATTTT
TRBV5-4,few,15,-,TRBJ1-1,CASSLADQGHTEAFF,TGTGCCAGCAGCTTGGCCGACCAGGGACACACTGAAGCTTTCTTT
TRBV13,-,18,-,TRBJ2-6,CASSDPTEETSGANVLTF,TGTGCCAGCAGCGACCCGACAGAGGAGACCTCTGGGGCCAACGTCCTGACTTTC
TRBV12-5,-,17,TRBD2,TRBJ2-3,CASGLELAGGFTDTQYF,TGTGCTAGTGGTTTGGAACTAGCGGGGGGCTTCACAGATACGCAGTATTTT
TRBV6-1,-,15,-,TRBJ1-6,CASSEGPGGNSPLHF,TGTGCCAGCAGTGAAGGGCCCGGGGGTAATTCACCCCTCCACTTT
TRBV2,-,14,-,TRBJ1-5,CASRKGTQNQPQHF,TGTGCCAGCAGGAAAGGGACACAGAATCAGCCCCAGCATTTT
TRBV29-1,-,13,-,TRBJ2-6,CSVRVSGANVLTF,TGCAGCGTGAGGGTCTCTGGGGCCAACGTCCTGACTTTC
TRBV7-6,-,15,TRBD2,TRBJ2-2,CASSLIPGRAGELFF,TGTGCCAGCAGCTTAATCCCCGGGAGGGCCGGGGAGCTGTTTTTT